These 16 T cell receptor beta chains came from one sample sequenced in a study of shared clonotypes between healthy human individuals. This table comes from immunoSEQ multiplex PCR, and its TCRdb copy is limited to in-frame clones, with some not included. The sample carries about 1.5 million clones, 95% to 99% recorded once. The sequencing sample was made of naive CD4+ T cells sorted from blood. Sample subset: CD45RA+ positively selected. The receptors here all came from a man under 40 in good health.

This clone was found once. The chain joins TRBV6-5 to TRBJ2-1, with 11 bases identical to TRBD2. The CDR3 is 14 amino acids. The germline CDR1 and CDR2 sequences are MNHEY and SVGAGI. Trimming cost V 5 bases and J 9 bases; bases outside gene matches: 6. The CDR3 DNA reads TGTGCCAGCAGTACCACTAGCGGGAGAGGTGAGCAGTTCTTC. Translation gives CASSTTSGRGEQFF.

The chain joins TRBV4-2 to TRBJ2-3; D may correspond to TRBD1 or TRBD2 (5 bases each). V dropped 3 bases and J dropped 4 bases, with 11 bases sitting between them. This CDR3 has 14 amino acids. Germline-derived CDR1 and CDR2 are LGHNA and YNFKEQ. The CDR3 DNA is TGTGCCAGCAGCCAGATTGGGGGACCAGATACGCAGTATTTT. Encoded protein: CASSQIGGPDTQYF.

The CDR3 bases are TGTGCCAGTAGTACCACCGGGACAGAAGATTACGAGCAGTACTTC. Translation gives CASSTTGTEDYEQYF. This chain links TRBV19 with TRBJ2-7; TRBD1 agrees at 7 bases. This CDR3 has 15 residues. Germline CDR1 and CDR2: LNHDA and SQIVND (reference sequence). The trim removed 4 bases at V and 4 bases at J, leaving 10 bases unmatched.

V gene TRBV5-1 combines with J gene TRBJ2-6; D ambiguous. V shed 4 bases and J shed 1 base, with 15 bases lying between them. The germline V gene encodes CDR1 SGHRS and CDR2 YFSETQ. The CDR3 length is 17 residues. This CDR3 reads CASSTGPPTSGANVLTF. CDR3 nucleotide sequence: TGCGCCAGCAGCACCGGCCCCCCTACTTCTGGGGCCAACGTCCTGACTTTC.

This sequence joins TRBV6-6 and TRBJ1-2; D remains ambiguous. Trimming cost V 2 bases and J 7 bases, with 20 bases left between them. The CDR3 extends over 16 amino acids. Germline CDR1 is MNHNY and CDR2 is SVGAGI (reference sequence). The CDR3 coding sequence is TGTGCCAGCAGTTACCCCGCTTCGAATCCAGGAGGTGGCTACACCTTC. It codes for CASSYPASNPGGGYTF.

On this clone itself: In the same sample, other DNA sequences code for this CDR3. CDR3 sequence: CAWSRDNTGELFF. CDR3 DNA sequence: TGTGCCTGGAGTCGAGACAACACCGGGGAGCTGTTTTTT. This sequence joins TRBV30 and TRBJ2-2; D gene uncertain. This CDR3 has 13 amino acids. Germline CDR1 GTSNPN, CDR2 SVGIG (reference sequence). V lost 2 bases to trimming and J lost 2 bases, with 6 bases between them.

This rearrangement joins TRBV9 to TRBJ1-5; D might be TRBD1 (5 bases). The CDR3 runs 14 residues. Trimming took 0 bases from V and 7 from J, leaving 11 bases between them. CDR1 is SGDLS, CDR2 YYNGEE, per germline. Here the CDR3 DNA reads TGTGCCAGCAGCGTAGACATCGGGGACCAGCCCCAGCATTTT. Its protein is CASSVDIGDQPQHF.

This rearrangement joins TRBV11-2 to TRBJ2-4; no definite D call. CDR3 length: 17 residues. V shed 2 bases and J shed 1 base, with 15 bases lying between them. Germline CDR1 SGHAT, CDR2 FQNNGV. The CDR3 region has the DNA TGTGCCAGCAGCTTACCCCGGATTCGCACGGCCAAAAACATTCAGTACTTC. Translating gives CASSLPRIRTAKNIQYF.

The J gene is TRBJ1-2, the V gene TRBV2; 7 bases match TRBD1. Trimming took 8 bases from V and 8 from J; bases not matched to a gene: 11. The CDR3 is made up of 13 amino acids. Looked up from germline, CDR1 is SNHLY and CDR2 is FYNNEI. Written as DNA, the CDR3 is TGTGCCAGCTCCATAGTGACAGGGTCCGGCTACACCTTC. Its protein is CASSIVTGSGYTF.

The rearrangement uses TRBV27 and TRBJ1-4; no clear D gene. Germline values: CDR1 MNHEY, CDR2 SMNVEV (reference sequence). The CDR3 runs 18 residues. V was trimmed by 2 bases and J by 3 bases, leaving 19 bases between them. CDR3 region: CASSLIGSWSPSNEKLFF. The CDR3 bases are TGTGCCAGCAGTTTAATAGGGTCCTGGTCCCCTTCTAATGAAAAACTGTTTTTT. Looking up the rest from reference TRBV27 and TRBJ1-4 gives the full variable domain: EAQVTQNPRYLITVTGKKLTVTCSQNMNHEYMSWYRQDPGLGLRQIYYSMNVEVTDKGDVPEGYKVSRKEKRNFPLILESPSPNQTSLYFCASSLIGSWSPSNEKLFFGSGTQLSVL.

The chain is built from TRBV5-1 and TRBJ2-7, with D perhaps matching TRBD2 (5 bases). V gave up 4 bases and J gave up 3 bases, with 17 bases separating them. Germline values: CDR1 SGHRS, CDR2 YFSETQ. This CDR3 comprises 15 residues. CDR3 nucleotide sequence: TGCGCCAGCAGCGCGGGTGGAATGGGATACTACGAGCAGTACTTC. This sequence encodes CASSAGGMGYYEQYF.

The chain has TRBV11-2 and TRBJ1-4; D is ambiguous. The length of the CDR3 is 13 residues. Germline CDR1 reads SGHAT; CDR2 reads FQNNGV. Trimming cost V 6 bases and J 6 bases, with 11 bases left between them. The CDR3 region is CASRGAGDEKLFF. The CDR3 region has the DNA TGTGCCAGCAGGGGAGCCGGGGATGAAAAACTGTTTTTT.

This clone was found once. The V gene is TRBV19, the J gene TRBJ2-1; TRBD1 matches at 7 bases. With 7 bases clipped from V and 9 bases from J, the junction kept 12 bases outside the gene matches. Germline CDR1 LNHDA, CDR2 SQIVND (reference sequence). The CDR3 has 14 residues. This CDR3 is CASTPILTGTEQFF. DNA of the CDR3: TGTGCCAGTACCCCTATCCTGACAGGGACTGAGCAGTTCTTC.

This clone was seen once. The chain has TRBV6-1 and TRBJ2-1; 9 nucleotides line up with TRBD2. V lost 2 bases to trimming and J lost 10 bases; unmatched junction nucleotides: 6. Germline CDR1 MNHNS, CDR2 SASEGT. The CDR3 covers 14 residues. The CDR3 region is CASSESLAGFEQFF. CDR3 nucleotide sequence: TGTGCCAGCAGTGAAAGTCTAGCGGGATTCGAGCAGTTCTTC.

This chain uses TRBV5-4 with TRBJ2-7; 7 bases are shared with TRBD2. V was pared by 4 bases and J by 6 bases, with 16 bases of the junction left unmatched. Germline lookup yields CDR1 SGHNT and CDR2 YYREEE (reference sequence). The CDR3 is 16 residues long. CDR3 in amino acids: CASSIGGDVKFREQYF. CDR3 DNA: TGTGCCAGCAGCATTGGGGGGGACGTGAAGTTCCGCGAGCAGTACTTC.

CDR3 nucleotides: TGTGCCAGCAGCTCCACCGGACTAGCTTTTCTCACAGATACGCAGTATTTT. It translates to CASSSTGLAFLTDTQYF. The chain couples TRBV5-5 to TRBJ2-3; 8 nucleotides match TRBD2. This CDR3 contains 17 residues. From germline, CDR1 is SGHKS and CDR2 YYEKEE (reference sequence). Germline trimming cut 3 bases from V and 2 bases from J; bases unmatched to any gene: 11.